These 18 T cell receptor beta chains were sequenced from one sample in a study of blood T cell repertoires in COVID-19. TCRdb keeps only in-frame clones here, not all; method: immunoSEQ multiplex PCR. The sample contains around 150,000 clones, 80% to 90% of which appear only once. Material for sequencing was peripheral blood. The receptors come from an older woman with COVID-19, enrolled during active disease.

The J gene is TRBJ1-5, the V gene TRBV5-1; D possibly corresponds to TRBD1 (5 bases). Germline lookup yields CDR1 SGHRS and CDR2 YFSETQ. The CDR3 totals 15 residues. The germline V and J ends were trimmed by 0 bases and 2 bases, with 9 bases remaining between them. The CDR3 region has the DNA TGCGCCAGCAGCTTGGCCAGGGCTGGCAATCAGCCCCAGCATTTT. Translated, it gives CASSLARAGNQPQHF.

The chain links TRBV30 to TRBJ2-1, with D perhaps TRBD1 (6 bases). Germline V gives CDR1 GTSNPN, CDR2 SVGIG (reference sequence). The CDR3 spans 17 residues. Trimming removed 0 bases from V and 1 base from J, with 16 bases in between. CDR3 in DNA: TGTGCCTGGAGTGTCCGTAGCGCCACAGGGTCCTACAATGAGCAGTTCTTC. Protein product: CAWSVRSATGSYNEQFF.

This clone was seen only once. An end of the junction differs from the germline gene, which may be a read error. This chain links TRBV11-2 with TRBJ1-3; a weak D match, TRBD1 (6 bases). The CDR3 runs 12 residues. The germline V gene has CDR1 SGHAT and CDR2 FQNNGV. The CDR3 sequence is CASSSSGVRRHF. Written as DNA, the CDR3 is TGTGCCAGCAGCTCCTCAGGGGTACGCCGGCATTTT.

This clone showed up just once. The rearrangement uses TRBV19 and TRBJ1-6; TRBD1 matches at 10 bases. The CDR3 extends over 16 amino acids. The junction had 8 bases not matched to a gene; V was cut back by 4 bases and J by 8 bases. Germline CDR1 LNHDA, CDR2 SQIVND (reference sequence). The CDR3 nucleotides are TGTGCCAGTAGTACCCGCCGGGACAGGGGTTATTCACCCCTCCACTTT. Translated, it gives CASSTRRDRGYSPLHF.

The CDR3 here is CASSRISGNTEAFF. The CDR3, as DNA: TGTGCCAGCTCAAGAATATCGGGGAACACTGAAGCTTTCTTT. The chain recombines TRBV18 with TRBJ1-1; D is unresolved. Trimming removed 5 bases from V and 1 base from J, with 11 bases in between. Germline V gene lookup returns CDR1 KGHSH and CDR2 LQKENI. This CDR3 has 14 amino acids.

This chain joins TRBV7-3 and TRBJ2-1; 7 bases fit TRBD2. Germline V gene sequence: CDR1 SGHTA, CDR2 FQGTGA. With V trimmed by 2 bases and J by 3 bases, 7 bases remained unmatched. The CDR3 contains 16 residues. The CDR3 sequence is CASSLLGTSDYNEQFF. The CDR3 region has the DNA TGTGCCAGCAGCTTACTTGGAACTAGCGACTACAATGAGCAGTTCTTC.

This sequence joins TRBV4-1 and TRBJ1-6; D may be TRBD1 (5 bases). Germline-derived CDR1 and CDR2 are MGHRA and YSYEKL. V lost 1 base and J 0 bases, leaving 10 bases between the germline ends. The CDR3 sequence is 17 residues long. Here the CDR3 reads CASSQAGSSSYNSPLHF. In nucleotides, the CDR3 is TGCGCCAGCAGCCAAGCAGGGTCGAGCTCCTATAATTCACCCCTCCACTTT.

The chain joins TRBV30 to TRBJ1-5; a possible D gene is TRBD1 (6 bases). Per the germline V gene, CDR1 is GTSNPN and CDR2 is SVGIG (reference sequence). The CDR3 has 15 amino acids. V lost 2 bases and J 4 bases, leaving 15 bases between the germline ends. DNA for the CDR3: TGTGCCTGGAGTCCCGGACAGAACCTTAATCAGCCCCAGCATTTT. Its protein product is CAWSPGQNLNQPQHF.

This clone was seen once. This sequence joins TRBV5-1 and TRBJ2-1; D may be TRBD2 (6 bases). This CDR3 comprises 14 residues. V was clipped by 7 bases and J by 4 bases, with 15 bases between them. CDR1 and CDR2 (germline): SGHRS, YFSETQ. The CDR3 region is CASRPGLKYNEQFF. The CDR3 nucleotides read TGCGCCAGCCGACCGGGACTCAAATACAATGAGCAGTTCTTC.

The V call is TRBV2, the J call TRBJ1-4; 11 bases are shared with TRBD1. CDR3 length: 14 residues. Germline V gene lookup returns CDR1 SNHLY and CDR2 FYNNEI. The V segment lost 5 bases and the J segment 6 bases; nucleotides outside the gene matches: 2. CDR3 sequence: CASSRDRGDEKLFF. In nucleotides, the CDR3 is TGTGCCAGCAGTCGGGACAGGGGGGATGAAAAACTGTTTTTT.

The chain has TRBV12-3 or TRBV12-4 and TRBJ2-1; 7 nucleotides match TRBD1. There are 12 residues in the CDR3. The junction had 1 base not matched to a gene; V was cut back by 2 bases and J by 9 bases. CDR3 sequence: CASSLRQGEQFF. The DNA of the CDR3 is TGTGCCAGCAGTTTAAGACAGGGTGAGCAGTTCTTC.

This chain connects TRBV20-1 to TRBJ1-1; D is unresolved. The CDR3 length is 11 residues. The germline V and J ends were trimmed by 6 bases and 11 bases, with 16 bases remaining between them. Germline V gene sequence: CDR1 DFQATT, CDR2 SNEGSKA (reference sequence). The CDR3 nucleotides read TGCAGTGCCCGAGGCCCCGCCGGCGCTTTCTTT. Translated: CSARGPAGAFF.

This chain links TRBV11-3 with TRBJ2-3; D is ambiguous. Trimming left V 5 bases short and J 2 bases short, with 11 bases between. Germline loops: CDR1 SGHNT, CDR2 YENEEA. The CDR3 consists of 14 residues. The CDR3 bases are TGTGCCAGCAGCCACCGACTGCACACAGATACGCAGTATTTT. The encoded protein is CASSHRLHTDTQYF.

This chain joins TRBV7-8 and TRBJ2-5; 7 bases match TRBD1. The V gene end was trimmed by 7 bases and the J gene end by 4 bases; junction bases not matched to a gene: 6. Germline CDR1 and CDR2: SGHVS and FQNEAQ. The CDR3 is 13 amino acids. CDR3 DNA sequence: TGTGCCAGCACCGTCGACAGGGCAGAGACCCAGTACTTC. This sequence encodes CASTVDRAETQYF.

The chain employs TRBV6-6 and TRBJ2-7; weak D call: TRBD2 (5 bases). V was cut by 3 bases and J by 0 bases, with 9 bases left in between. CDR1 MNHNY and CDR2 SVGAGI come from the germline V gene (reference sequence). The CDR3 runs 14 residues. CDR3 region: CASSYSGVSYEQYV. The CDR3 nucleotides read TGTGCCAGCAGTTATTCCGGGGTCTCCTACGAGCAGTACGTC.

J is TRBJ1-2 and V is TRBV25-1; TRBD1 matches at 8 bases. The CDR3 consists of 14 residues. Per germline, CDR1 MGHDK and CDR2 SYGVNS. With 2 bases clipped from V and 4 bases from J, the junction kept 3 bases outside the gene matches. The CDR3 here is CASSERDRSYGYTF. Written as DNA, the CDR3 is TGTGCCAGCAGTGAACGGGACAGGAGCTATGGCTACACCTTC.

CDR3 loop: CASSLGGYYNEQFF. The CDR3 region has the DNA TGTGCCAGCAGTTTAGGGGGCTACTACAATGAGCAGTTCTTC. The chain is built from TRBV27 and TRBJ2-1; tentatively, D is TRBD1 (6 bases). Germline V CDR1 and CDR2: MNHEY, SMNVEV (reference sequence). This CDR3 is 14 amino acids long. With 2 bases removed from V and 3 bases from J, the gap between germline ends came to 8 bases.

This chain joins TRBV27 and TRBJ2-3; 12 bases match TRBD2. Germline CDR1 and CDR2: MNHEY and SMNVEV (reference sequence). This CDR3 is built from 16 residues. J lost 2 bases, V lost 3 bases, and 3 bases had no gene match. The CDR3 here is CASSLWTSGVTDTQYF. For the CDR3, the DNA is TGTGCCAGCAGTTTGTGGACTAGCGGGGTCACAGATACGCAGTATTTT.